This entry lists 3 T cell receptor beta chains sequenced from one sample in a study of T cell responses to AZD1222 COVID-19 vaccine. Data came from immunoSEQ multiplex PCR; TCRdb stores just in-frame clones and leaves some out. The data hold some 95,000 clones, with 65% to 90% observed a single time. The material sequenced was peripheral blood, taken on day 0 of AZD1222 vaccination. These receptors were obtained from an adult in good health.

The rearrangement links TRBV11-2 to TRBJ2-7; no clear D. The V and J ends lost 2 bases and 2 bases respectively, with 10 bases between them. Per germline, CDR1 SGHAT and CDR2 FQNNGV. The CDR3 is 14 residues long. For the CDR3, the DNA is TGTGCCAGCAGCTTATTGGTTGATACCTACGAGCAGTACTTC. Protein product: CASSLLVDTYEQYF.

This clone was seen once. This chain's CDR3 is CASSKAQWGKRSYNEQFF. In nucleotides, the CDR3 is TGTGCCAGCAGCAAAGCTCAGTGGGGCAAGAGGTCCTACAATGAGCAGTTCTTC. This chain joins TRBV21-1 and TRBJ2-1; the D call in the table, TRBD1, was not verified against the DNA. TRBV21-1 is marked as a pseudogene. The CDR3 covers 18 residues.

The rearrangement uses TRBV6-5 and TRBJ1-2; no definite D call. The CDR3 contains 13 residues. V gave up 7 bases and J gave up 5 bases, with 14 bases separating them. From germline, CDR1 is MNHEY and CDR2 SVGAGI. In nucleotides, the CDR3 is TGTGCCAGCAAAAACGACATGGAATATGGCTACACCTTC. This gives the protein CASKNDMEYGYTF.